The 21 T cell receptor beta chains presented below share a single source sample, sequenced in a study of identical twins' blood T cells (dated by TCRdb to 2013 to 2014). Libraries came from 5' RACE. Instrument used: Illumina Genome Analyzer IIx. TCRdb took the public reads, trimmed them with fastp at Q25, ran MiXCR for clone calling and kept in-frame beta chains. Rows matching on CDR3 protein sequence are summarized as one entry with the most common DNA and genes. For this sample the table gives roughly 380,000 distinct CDR3 sequences, of which over 25% were detected only once. About 6% of the sample belongs to the ten largest clones. The sequenced material came from PBMCs. The receptor set was obtained from a woman between 18 and 55 years old in good health.

This clonotype was counted ten times or more. V is TRBV6-6 and J is TRBJ2-7; D is unresolved. Germline V CDR1 and CDR2: MNHNY, SVGAGI (reference sequence). Trimming stripped 0 bases from V and 2 bases from J, with 5 bases between. The CDR3 has 13 amino acids. CDR3 residues: CASSYSTAYEQYF. Here the CDR3 DNA reads TGTGCCAGCAGTTACTCGACTGCCTACGAGCAGTACTTC.

The chain joins TRBV9 to TRBJ2-4, with TRBD2 as a possible D gene (5 bases). The germline V gene encodes CDR1 SGDLS and CDR2 YYNGEE. This CDR3 comprises 14 residues. Trimming removed 3 bases at V and 3 bases at J, with 10 bases between. CDR3: CASSATEGKNIQYF. CDR3 DNA sequence: TGTGCCAGCAGCGCAACTGAGGGCAAAAACATTCAGTACTTC.

J is TRBJ2-2 and V is TRBV10-3; either TRBD1 or TRBD2 may fit D (5 bases each). V gave up 11 bases and J gave up 7 bases, with 20 bases separating them. CDR3 length equals 14 residues. Looked up from germline, CDR1 is ENHRY and CDR2 is SYGVKD. This CDR3 is CALSRDPQGGELFF. DNA of the CDR3: TGTGCCCTAAGCCGGGACCCACAAGGCGGGGAGCTGTTTTTT.

This clonotype was seen more than once but under ten times. The CDR3 region is CASSDSGRGDQPQHF. For the CDR3, the DNA is TGTGCCAGCAGTGACTCGGGGAGAGGCGATCAGCCCCAGCATTTT. This rearrangement joins TRBV6-4 to TRBJ1-5; no clear D gene. V dropped 0 bases and J dropped 5 bases, with 11 bases sitting between them. Per germline, CDR1 MRHNA and CDR2 SNTAGT. This CDR3 is built from 15 residues.

This clonotype showed up many times. The rearrangement joins TRBV29-1 to TRBJ1-1; 10 nucleotides match TRBD1. This CDR3 comprises 13 residues. Trimming took 7 bases from V and 7 from J; bases not matched to a gene: 9. The germline V gene encodes CDR1 SQVTM and CDR2 ANQGSEA. CDR3 sequence (DNA): TGCAGCGCCCGGGGGGACAGGGGTCTTGAAGCTTTCTTT. Translating it yields CSARGDRGLEAFF.

This clonotype was recorded many times. The chain's CDR3 is CASSGTVNTEAFF. CDR3 DNA sequence: TGTGCCAGCAGCGGGACAGTGAACACTGAAGCTTTCTTT. This chain connects TRBV12-3 or TRBV12-4 to TRBJ1-1, with 7 bases that match TRBD1. Trimming cost V 6 bases and J 0 bases; bases outside gene matches: 1. This CDR3 contains 13 residues.

V is TRBV20-1 and J is TRBJ2-1; 11 bases fit TRBD2. Germline CDR1 and CDR2: DFQATT and SNEGSKA (reference sequence). Losses at the gene ends were 6 bases for V and 8 bases for J; bases not matched to a gene: 12. The CDR3 totals 15 residues. CDR3 DNA: TGCAGTGCCCGAGAGGTGGGACTAGCGGCCTATGAGCAGTTCTTC. As protein: CSAREVGLAAYEQFF.

This clonotype was picked up a small number of times. The rearrangement joins TRBV20-1 to TRBJ1-3; D is possibly TRBD1 (5 bases). The CDR3 is 15 amino acids. Looked up from germline, CDR1 is DFQATT and CDR2 is SNEGSKA (reference sequence). The germline V and J ends were trimmed by 5 bases and 2 bases, with 16 bases remaining between them. CDR3 nucleotides: TGCAGTGCTGTATCGGGGGAGAATGCTGGAAACACCATATATTTT. Amino acids: CSAVSGENAGNTIYF.

The sample holds a few counts of this clonotype. This chain uses TRBV20-1 with TRBJ1-4, with D hard to call. Trimming took off 3 bases at V and 6 bases at J, with 8 bases between the two ends. The germline gives CDR1 DFQATT, CDR2 SNEGSKA (reference sequence). This CDR3 has 12 residues. CDR3 protein: CSASPLYEKLFF. The CDR3 DNA reads TGCAGTGCTAGCCCTCTTTATGAAAAACTGTTTTTT.

This clonotype was counted many times. The J gene is TRBJ1-1, the V gene TRBV3-1; D remains unclear. V lost 1 base to trimming and J lost 11 bases, with 14 bases between them. This CDR3 spans 13 amino acids. Germline lookup yields CDR1 LGHDT and CDR2 YNNKEL (reference sequence). The CDR3: CASSQGRSSGAFF. The CDR3 DNA follows: TGTGCCAGCAGCCAAGGACGGAGCTCTGGGGCTTTCTTT.

The chain has TRBV9 and TRBJ2-2; 11 bases fit TRBD2. The germline V gene has CDR1 SGDLS and CDR2 YYNGEE. The ends lost 4 bases at V and 7 bases at J; junction bases unmatched: 6. The length of the CDR3 is 15 residues. The CDR3 bases are TGTGCCAGCAGCCCCCCAGGGACTAGCGGCGGGGAGCTGTTTTTT. It translates to CASSPPGTSGGELFF.

The rearrangement links TRBV5-1 to TRBJ2-4, with 7 bases aligning to TRBD1. The CDR3 runs to 18 residues. CDR1 SGHRS and CDR2 YFSETQ come from the germline V gene. Trimming took 4 bases from V and 1 from J; bases not matched to a gene: 14. The CDR3: CASSIGTVQRPAKNIQYF. CDR3 DNA: TGCGCCAGCAGCATCGGGACAGTTCAACGCCCGGCCAAAAACATTCAGTACTTC. The full variable domain, with the rest looked up from reference TRBV5-1 and TRBJ2-4, is KAGVTQTPRYLIKTRGQQVTLSCSPISGHRSVSWYQQTPGQGLQFLFEYFSETQRNKGNFPGRFSGRQFSNSRSEMNVSTLELGDSALYLCASSIGTVQRPAKNIQYFGAGTRLSVL.

The chain carries TRBV20-1 and TRBJ1-1; no clear D gene. V lost 3 bases and J lost 1, with 9 bases in between. The CDR3 extends over 13 amino acids. The germline gives CDR1 DFQATT, CDR2 SNEGSKA (reference sequence). The CDR3 reads CSASPDPNTEAFF. The CDR3, as DNA: TGCAGTGCTAGCCCAGACCCGAACACTGAAGCTTTCTTT.

The chain combines TRBV5-5 with TRBJ2-1; D not resolved. V lost 0 bases to trimming and J lost 8 bases, with 15 bases between them. CDR1 is SGHKS, CDR2 YYEKEE, per germline (reference sequence). This CDR3 is 15 amino acids long. The CDR3: CASSLVDSPTYEQFF. CDR3 coding DNA: TGTGCCAGCAGCTTGGTAGACTCCCCTACGTATGAGCAGTTCTTC.

This chain's CDR3 is CASSPYDGAEAFF. Here the CDR3 DNA reads TGTGCCAGCAGCCCGTATGACGGGGCTGAAGCTTTCTTT. This chain uses TRBV5-5 with TRBJ1-1; D unclear. The CDR3 spans 13 residues. Germline CDR1 is SGHKS and CDR2 is YYEKEE (reference sequence). Trimming pared 4 bases from V and 6 bases from J, leaving 13 bases between.

This clonotype was seen a few times. This sequence joins TRBV29-1 and TRBJ2-7; no clear D. This CDR3 comprises 13 residues. Germline V gene sequence: CDR1 SQVTM, CDR2 ANQGSEA. Between the trimmed V and J ends, which lost 0 bases and 1 base, there was a span of 7 bases. In DNA form, the CDR3 reads TGCAGCGTTGAAGATCTCCGATCCTACGAGCAGTACTTC. Amino acids: CSVEDLRSYEQYF.

The V gene is TRBV5-1, the J gene TRBJ2-1; 7 nucleotides agree with TRBD2. Germline CDR1 and CDR2: SGHRS and YFSETQ. The CDR3 covers 15 residues. The V and J ends lost 4 bases and 4 bases, in that order; junction bases with no gene match: 8. The CDR3 is CASSGSIAGYNEQFF. The CDR3 DNA is TGCGCCAGCAGCGGATCAATAGCGGGTTACAATGAGCAGTTCTTC.

This clonotype was observed many times. This rearrangement joins TRBV6-6 to TRBJ1-1, with D possibly TRBD1 on 6 matching bases. The CDR3 contains 15 residues. Germline CDR1 and CDR2: MNHNY and SVGAGI (reference sequence). V shed 6 bases and J shed 3 bases, with 17 bases lying between them. CDR3 region: CASSKAPGDYTEAFF. CDR3 bases: TGTGCCAGCAGCAAGGCCCCAGGGGATTACACTGAAGCTTTCTTT.

The chain joins TRBV7-6 to TRBJ2-7; D unclear. The CDR3 covers 12 residues. CDR1 is SGHVS, CDR2 FNYEAQ, per germline. V was trimmed by 5 bases and J by 6 bases, leaving 11 bases between them. The DNA of the CDR3 is TGTGCCAGCAGCCCGATATCCGGCGAGCAGTACTTC. This encodes CASSPISGEQYF.

As to this clonotype: At one of its ends the junction is not consistent with the germline gene, which may arise from a read error. The chain joins TRBV9 to TRBJ2-3; TRBD2 might be the D (5 bases). The CDR3 contains 14 residues. Germline V gene data show CDR1 as SGDLS and CDR2 as YYNGEE. The CDR3 sequence is CVSSARTHTDTQYF. DNA for the CDR3: TGTGTCAGCAGCGCCCGGACTCACACAGATACGCAGTATTTT.

This clonotype was detected only a few times. V usage is TRBV5-1 and J usage is TRBJ1-4, with D possibly matching TRBD1 (5 bases). Trimming cost V 0 bases and J 7 bases, with 13 bases left between them. Germline assignment: CDR1 SGHRS and CDR2 YFSETQ. This CDR3 has 15 residues. CDR3 DNA sequence: TGCGCCAGCAGCTTGGCCCTAGGTCAGGGTGAAAAACTGTTTTTT. Its translation is CASSLALGQGEKLFF.